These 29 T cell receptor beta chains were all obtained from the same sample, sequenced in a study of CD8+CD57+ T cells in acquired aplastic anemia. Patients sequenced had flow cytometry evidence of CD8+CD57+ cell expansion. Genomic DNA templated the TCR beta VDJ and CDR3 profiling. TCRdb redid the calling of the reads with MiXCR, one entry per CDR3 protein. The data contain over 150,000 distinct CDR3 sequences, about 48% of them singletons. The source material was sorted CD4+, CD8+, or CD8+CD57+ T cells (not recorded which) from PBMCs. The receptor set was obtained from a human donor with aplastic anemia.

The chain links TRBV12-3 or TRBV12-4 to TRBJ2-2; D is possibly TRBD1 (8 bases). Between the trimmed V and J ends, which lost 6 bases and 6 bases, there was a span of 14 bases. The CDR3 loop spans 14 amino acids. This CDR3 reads CASRETGGAGELFF. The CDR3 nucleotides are TGTGCCAGCAGGGAAACAGGGGGGGCCGGGGAGCTGTTTTTT.

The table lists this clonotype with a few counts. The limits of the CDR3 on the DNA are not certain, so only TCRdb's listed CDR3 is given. The CDR3: CSVGPVGTGNAAF. J is TRBJ1-2 and V is TRBV29-1; the table's D call, TRBD1, was not checked against the DNA. Germline assignment: CDR1 SQVTM and CDR2 ANQGSEA. A total of 13 residues make up the CDR3, ends included.

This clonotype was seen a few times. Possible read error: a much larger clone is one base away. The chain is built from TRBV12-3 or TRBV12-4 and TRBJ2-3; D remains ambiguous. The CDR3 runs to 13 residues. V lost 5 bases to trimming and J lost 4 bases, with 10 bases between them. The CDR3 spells CASSTKPPDTQYF. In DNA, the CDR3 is TGTGCCAGCAGTACGAAGCCCCCAGATACGCAGTATTTT.

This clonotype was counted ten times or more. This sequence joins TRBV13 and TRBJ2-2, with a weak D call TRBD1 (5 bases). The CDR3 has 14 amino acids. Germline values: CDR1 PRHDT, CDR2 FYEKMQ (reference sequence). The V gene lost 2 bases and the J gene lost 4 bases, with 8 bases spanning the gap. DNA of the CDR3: TGTGCCAGCAGCTTACCAGGGATCACCGGGGAGCTGTTTTTT. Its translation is CASSLPGITGELFF.

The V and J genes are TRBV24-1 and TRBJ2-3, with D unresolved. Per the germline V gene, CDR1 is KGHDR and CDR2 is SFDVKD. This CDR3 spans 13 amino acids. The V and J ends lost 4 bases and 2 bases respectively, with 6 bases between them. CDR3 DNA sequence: TGTGCCACCAGTGACTTATTCACAGATACGCAGTATTTT. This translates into CATSDLFTDTQYF.

This CDR3 reads CASSVLAGGSTDTQYF. The CDR3 coding sequence is TGTGCCAGCAGTGTACTAGCGGGGGGAAGCACAGATACGCAGTATTTT. The chain is built from TRBV2 and TRBJ2-3; TRBD2 matches 12 bases. CDR1 SNHLY and CDR2 FYNNEI come from the germline V gene. This CDR3 spans 16 amino acids. J gave up 0 bases and V 4 bases, and 2 bases lay outside the gene matches.

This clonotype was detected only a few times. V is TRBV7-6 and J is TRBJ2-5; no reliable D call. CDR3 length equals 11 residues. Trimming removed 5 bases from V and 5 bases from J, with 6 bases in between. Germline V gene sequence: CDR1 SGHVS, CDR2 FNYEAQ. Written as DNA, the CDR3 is TGTGCCAGCAGCCGAGCTGAGACCCAGTACTTC. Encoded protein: CASSRAETQYF.

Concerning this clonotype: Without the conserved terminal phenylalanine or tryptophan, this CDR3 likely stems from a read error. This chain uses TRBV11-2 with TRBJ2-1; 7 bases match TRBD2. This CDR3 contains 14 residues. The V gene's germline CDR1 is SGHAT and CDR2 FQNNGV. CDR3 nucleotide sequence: TGCGCCAGCAGTGGAGATCCTGAAACGGGGGGGCAGTTCCTC. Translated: CASSGDPETGGQFL.

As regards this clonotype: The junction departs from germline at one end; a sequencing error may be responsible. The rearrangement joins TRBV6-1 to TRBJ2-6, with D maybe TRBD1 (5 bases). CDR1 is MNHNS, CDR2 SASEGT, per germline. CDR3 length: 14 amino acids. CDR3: CASSSISGADVLTF. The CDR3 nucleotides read TGTGCCAGCAGTAGCATCTCTGGGGCCGACGTCCTGACTTTC.

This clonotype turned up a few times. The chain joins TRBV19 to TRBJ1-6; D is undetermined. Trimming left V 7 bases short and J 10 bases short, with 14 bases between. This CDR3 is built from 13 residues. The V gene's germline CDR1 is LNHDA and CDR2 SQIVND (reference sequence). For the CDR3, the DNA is TGTGCCAGTACGACTAGTCGTGACTCACCCCTCCACTTT. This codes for CASTTSRDSPLHF.

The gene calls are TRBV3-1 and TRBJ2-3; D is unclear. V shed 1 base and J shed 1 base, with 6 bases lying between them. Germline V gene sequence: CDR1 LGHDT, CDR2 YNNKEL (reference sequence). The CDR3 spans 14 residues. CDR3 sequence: CASSQVGGTDTQYF. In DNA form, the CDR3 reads TGTGCCAGCAGCCAAGTTGGGGGCACAGATACGCAGTATTTT.

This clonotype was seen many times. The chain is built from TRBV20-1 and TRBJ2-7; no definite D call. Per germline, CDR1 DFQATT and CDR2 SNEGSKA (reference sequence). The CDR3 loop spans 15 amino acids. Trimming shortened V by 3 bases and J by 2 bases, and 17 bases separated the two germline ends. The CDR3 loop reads CSASPIPDPPYEQYF. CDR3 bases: TGCAGTGCTAGTCCTATCCCAGACCCGCCCTACGAGCAGTACTTC.

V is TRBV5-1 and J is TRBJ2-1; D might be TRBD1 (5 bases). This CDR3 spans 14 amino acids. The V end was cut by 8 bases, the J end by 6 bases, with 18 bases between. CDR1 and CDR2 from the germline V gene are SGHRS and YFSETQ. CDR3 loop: CASRPGLQANEQFF. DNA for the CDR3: TGCGCCAGTCGCCCAGGGTTGCAGGCCAATGAGCAGTTCTTC.

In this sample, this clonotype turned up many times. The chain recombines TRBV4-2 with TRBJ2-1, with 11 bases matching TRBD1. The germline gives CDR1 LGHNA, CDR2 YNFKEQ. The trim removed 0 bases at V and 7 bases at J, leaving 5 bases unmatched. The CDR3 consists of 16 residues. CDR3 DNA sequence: TGTGCCAGCAGCCAAGATCGGGGACAGGGGGAAAATGAGCAGTTCTTC. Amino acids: CASSQDRGQGENEQFF.

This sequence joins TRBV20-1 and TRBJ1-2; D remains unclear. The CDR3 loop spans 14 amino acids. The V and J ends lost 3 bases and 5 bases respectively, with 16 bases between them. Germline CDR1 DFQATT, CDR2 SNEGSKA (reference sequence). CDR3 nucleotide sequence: TGCAGTGCTAGCGAACTTTCCGGAGGGTATGGCTACACCTTC. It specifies CSASELSGGYGYTF.

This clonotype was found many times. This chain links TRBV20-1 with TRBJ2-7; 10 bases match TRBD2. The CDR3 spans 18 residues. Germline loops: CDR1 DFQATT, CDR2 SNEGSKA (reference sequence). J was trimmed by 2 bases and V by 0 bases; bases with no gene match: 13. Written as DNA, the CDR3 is TGCAGTGCTAGAGATGATACTAGCGGGGAGGGGAATCCCTACGAGCAGTACTTC. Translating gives CSARDDTSGEGNPYEQYF.

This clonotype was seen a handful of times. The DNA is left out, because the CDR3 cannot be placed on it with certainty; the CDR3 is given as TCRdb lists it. CDR3 residues: CASSRDGHLRQHF. The rearrangement joins TRBV19 to TRBJ1-5; the table's D call, TRBD1, has no DNA check behind it. Ends included, the CDR3 has 13 residues. CDR1 and CDR2 from the germline V gene are LNHDA and SQIVND (reference sequence).

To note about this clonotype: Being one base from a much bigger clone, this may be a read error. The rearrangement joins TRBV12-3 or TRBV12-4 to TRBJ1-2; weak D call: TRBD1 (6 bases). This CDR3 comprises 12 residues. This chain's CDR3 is CASRTGNSGYAF. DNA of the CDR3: TGTGCCAGCAGAACAGGGAACTCGGGCTACGCCTTC.

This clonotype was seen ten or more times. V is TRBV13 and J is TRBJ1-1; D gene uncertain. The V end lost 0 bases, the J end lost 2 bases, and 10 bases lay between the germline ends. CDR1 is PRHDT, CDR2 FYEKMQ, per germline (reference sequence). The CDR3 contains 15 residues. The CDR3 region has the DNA TGTGCCAGCAGCTTAGGAGCATCCTATAACACTGAAGCTTTCTTT. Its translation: CASSLGASYNTEAFF.

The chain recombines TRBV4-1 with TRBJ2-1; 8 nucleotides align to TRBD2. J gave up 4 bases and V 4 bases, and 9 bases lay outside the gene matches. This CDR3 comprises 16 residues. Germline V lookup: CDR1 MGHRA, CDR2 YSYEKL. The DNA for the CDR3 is TGCGCCAGCAGCCCCAAACCGGGCGGGGGGTACAATGAGCAGTTCTTC. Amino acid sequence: CASSPKPGGGYNEQFF.

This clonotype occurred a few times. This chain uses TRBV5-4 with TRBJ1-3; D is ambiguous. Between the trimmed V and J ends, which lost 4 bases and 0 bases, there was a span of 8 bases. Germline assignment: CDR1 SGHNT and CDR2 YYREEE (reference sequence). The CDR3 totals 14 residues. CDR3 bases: TGTGCCAGCAGCCCAGTATTCTCTGGAAACACCATATATTTT. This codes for CASSPVFSGNTIYF.

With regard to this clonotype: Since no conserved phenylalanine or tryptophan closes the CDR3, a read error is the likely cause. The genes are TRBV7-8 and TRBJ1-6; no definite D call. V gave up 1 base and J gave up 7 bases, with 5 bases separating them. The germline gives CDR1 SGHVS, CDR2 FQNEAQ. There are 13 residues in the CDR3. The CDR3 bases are TGTGCCAGCAGCTTAGGGGAAAATTCACCCCTCCACTTG. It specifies CASSLGENSPLHL.

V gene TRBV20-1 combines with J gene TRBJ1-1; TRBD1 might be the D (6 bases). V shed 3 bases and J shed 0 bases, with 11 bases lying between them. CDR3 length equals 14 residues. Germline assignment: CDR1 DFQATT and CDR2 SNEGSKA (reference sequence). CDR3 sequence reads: CSASPDSLNTEAFF. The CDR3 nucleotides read TGCAGTGCTAGTCCGGACAGTTTGAACACTGAAGCTTTCTTT.

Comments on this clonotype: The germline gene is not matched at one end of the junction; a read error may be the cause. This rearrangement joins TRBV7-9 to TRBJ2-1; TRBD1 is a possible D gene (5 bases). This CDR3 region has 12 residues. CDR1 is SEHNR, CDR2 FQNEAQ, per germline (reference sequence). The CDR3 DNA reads TGCGCCAGCAGCTTAGTAGGGGCTAAGCAGTTCTTC. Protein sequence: CASSLVGAKQFF.

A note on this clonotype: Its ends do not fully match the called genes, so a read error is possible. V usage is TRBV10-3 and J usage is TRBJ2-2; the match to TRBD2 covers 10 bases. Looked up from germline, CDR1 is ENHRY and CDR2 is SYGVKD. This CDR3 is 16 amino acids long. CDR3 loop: CASSFVLAGVAGELFF. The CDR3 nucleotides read TGTGCCAGCAGTTTCGTGCTAGCGGGAGTGGCCGGGGAGCTGTTTTTT.

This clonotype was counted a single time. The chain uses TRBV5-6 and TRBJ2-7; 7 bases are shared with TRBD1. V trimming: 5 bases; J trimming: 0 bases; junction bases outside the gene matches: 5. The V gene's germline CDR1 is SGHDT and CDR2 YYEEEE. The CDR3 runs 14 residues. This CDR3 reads CASRNRGTSYEQYF. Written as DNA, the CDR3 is TGTGCCAGCAGAAACAGGGGCACCTCCTACGAGCAGTACTTC.

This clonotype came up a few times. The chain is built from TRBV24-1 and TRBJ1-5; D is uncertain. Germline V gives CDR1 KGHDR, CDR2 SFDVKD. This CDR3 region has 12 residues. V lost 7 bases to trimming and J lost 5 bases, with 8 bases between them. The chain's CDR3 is CATRQSDQPQHF. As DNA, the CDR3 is TGTGCCACCAGACAGTCTGATCAGCCCCAGCATTTT.

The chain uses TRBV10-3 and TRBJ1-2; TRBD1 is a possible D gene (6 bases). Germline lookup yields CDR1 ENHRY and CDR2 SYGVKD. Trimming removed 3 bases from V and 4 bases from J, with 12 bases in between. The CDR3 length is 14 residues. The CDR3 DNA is TGTGCCATCAGTGACCTAACAGGGACCTATGGCTACACCTTC. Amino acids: CAISDLTGTYGYTF.

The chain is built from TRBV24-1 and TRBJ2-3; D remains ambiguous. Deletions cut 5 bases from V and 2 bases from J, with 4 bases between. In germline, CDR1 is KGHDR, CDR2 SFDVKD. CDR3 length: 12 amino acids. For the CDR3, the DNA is TGTGCCACCAGTGTCGACACAGATACGCAGTATTTT. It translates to CATSVDTDTQYF.